The 28 T cell receptor beta chains below come from one sample, sequenced in a study of blood T cell repertoires in COVID-19 (dated by TCRdb to 2020 to 2022). Library prep was done by the immunoSEQ multiplex PCR assay. The table comes from immuneACCESS by way of TCRdb, which keeps in-frame sequences with V and J called. Part of the clones is missing from these tables; in studies checked, under half for an unresolved V gene and the rest for unknown reasons. A total of fewer than 200,000 clones appear in this sample, about 83% of them only once. Clones ranked in the top ten supply approximately 1.4% of the sample. The sample consisted of peripheral blood. The receptor set was obtained from a human donor in a cohort sampled during active COVID-19.

The rearrangement joins TRBV7-2 to TRBJ2-1; 9 nucleotides line up with TRBD2. The V segment lost 6 bases and the J segment 9 bases; nucleotides outside the gene matches: 12. Germline V CDR1 and CDR2: SGHTA, FQGNSA. This CDR3 is 15 amino acids long. The CDR3 sequence is CASSPTGTSYGEQFF. In DNA form, the CDR3 reads TGTGCCAGCAGTCCGACCGGGACTAGCTATGGTGAGCAGTTCTTC. Combining the CDR3 with reference TRBV7-2 and TRBJ2-1 gives the whole variable domain GAGVSQSPSNKVTEKGKDVELRCDPISGHTALYWYRQSLGQGLEFLIYFQGNSAPDKSGLPSDRFSAERTGGSVSTLTIQRTQQEDSAVYLCASSPTGTSYGEQFFGPGTRLTVL.

The J gene is TRBJ2-7, the V gene TRBV9; D remains unclear. Germline assignment: CDR1 SGDLS and CDR2 YYNGEE. V shed 3 bases and J shed 0 bases, with 10 bases lying between them. This CDR3 has 14 amino acids. The CDR3 DNA follows: TGTGCCAGCAGCGCTGACATGGTCTCCTACGAGCAGTACTTC. It codes for CASSADMVSYEQYF.

CDR3 nucleotides: TGCGCCAGCAGCCAACCGGGACAGCACAATGAGCAGTTCTTC. Protein sequence: CASSQPGQHNEQFF. V and J are TRBV4-3 and TRBJ2-1, with TRBD1 matching 7 bases. With V trimmed by 2 bases and J by 5 bases, 3 bases remained unmatched. The CDR3 is 14 amino acids. CDR1 is LGHNA and CDR2 is YSLEER in the germline V gene.

This clone was counted only a few times. The chain is built from TRBV3-1 (or the pseudogene TRBV3-2) and TRBJ1-5, with D maybe TRBD1 (5 bases). Germline loops: CDR1 LGHDT, CDR2 YNNKEL (reference sequence). The CDR3 loop spans 16 amino acids. V dropped 0 bases and J dropped 1 base, with 10 bases sitting between them. The CDR3 region is CASSQDGGGSNQPQHF. The DNA of the CDR3 is TGTGCCAGCAGCCAAGATGGGGGAGGAAGCAATCAGCCCCAGCATTTT.

J is TRBJ1-6 and V is TRBV5-4; D is perhaps TRBD1 (5 bases). Trimming pared 1 base from V and 6 bases from J, leaving 14 bases between. Germline assignment: CDR1 SGHNT and CDR2 YYREEE (reference sequence). CDR3 size: 16 residues. CDR3 coding DNA: TGTGCCAGCAGCTTGAGGGGCGCCGGGGGTAATTCACCCCTCCACTTT. It is translated as CASSLRGAGGNSPLHF.

The V and J genes are TRBV5-4 and TRBJ1-3; 9 bases map to TRBD1. Germline V CDR1 and CDR2: SGHNT, YYREEE (reference sequence). The CDR3 spans 16 residues. The junction had 5 bases not matched to a gene; V was cut back by 4 bases and J by 0 bases. For the CDR3, the DNA is TGTGCCAGCAGCACCACAGGGGGCTTCTCTGGAAACACCATATATTTT. Amino acid sequence: CASSTTGGFSGNTIYF.

The V call is TRBV10-2, the J call TRBJ2-1; a possible D gene is TRBD1 (6 bases). Germline assignment: CDR1 WSHSY and CDR2 SAAADI. Trimming cost V 8 bases and J 2 bases, with 13 bases left between them. The CDR3 sequence is 14 residues long. The CDR3 DNA follows: TGCGCCAGCGCAGGGGCGTCAACCTACAATGAGCAGTTCTTC. Amino acid sequence: CASAGASTYNEQFF.

V is TRBV3-1 (or the pseudogene TRBV3-2) and J is TRBJ2-5; TRBD1 agrees at 9 bases. CDR1 and CDR2 (germline): LGHDT, YNNKEL (reference sequence). The CDR3 is made up of 15 amino acids. Trimming at V came to 3 bases and at J to 5 bases, leaving 7 bases not matched to a gene. CDR3 in amino acids: CASSQLTGGGETQYF. The CDR3 DNA sequence: TGTGCCAGCAGCCAGCTGACAGGGGGGGGTGAGACCCAGTACTTC.

V gene TRBV18 combines with J gene TRBJ2-2, with D possibly TRBD2 on 5 matching bases. Trimming stripped 6 bases from V and 2 bases from J, with 13 bases between. Looked up from germline, CDR1 is KGHSH and CDR2 is LQKENI. This CDR3 has 15 residues. DNA of the CDR3: TGTGCCAGCTCGTCCGCGGGTTTCAACACCGGGGAGCTGTTTTTT. Translated: CASSSAGFNTGELFF.

The genes are TRBV4-1 and TRBJ2-7; TRBD2 aligns across 9 bases. V lost 0 bases, J lost 4 bases, and 7 bases stayed unmatched. This CDR3 region has 16 residues. Per the germline V gene, CDR1 is MGHRA and CDR2 is YSYEKL. The CDR3 loop reads CASSQERRGGRYEQYF. The CDR3, as DNA: TGCGCCAGCAGCCAAGAGAGGCGGGGGGGCCGGTACGAGCAGTACTTC.

As to this clone: One junction end disagrees with the germline gene, perhaps due to a read error. The rearrangement joins TRBV18 to TRBJ1-1, with no clear D. Germline lookup yields CDR1 KGHSH and CDR2 LQKENI. The CDR3 is made up of 13 amino acids. The DNA of the CDR3 is TGTGCCAGCTCGCCACCCACACGCACTGAAGCTTTCTTT. Its translation is CASSPPTRTEAFF.

The V call is TRBV27, the J call TRBJ1-3, with 7 positions matching TRBD1. Germline V gene data show CDR1 as MNHEY and CDR2 as SMNVEV (reference sequence). The junction had 7 bases not matched to a gene; V was cut back by 6 bases and J by 5 bases. The CDR3 contains 14 residues. The CDR3 DNA follows: TGTGCCAGCAGACCGACAGGGACCAGAAACACCATATATTTT. Residues: CASRPTGTRNTIYF.

The chain employs TRBV24-1 and TRBJ2-1; possible D gene TRBD2, 7 bases. V was trimmed by 2 bases and J by 10 bases, leaving 8 bases between them. The CDR3 loop spans 12 amino acids. CDR1 and CDR2 (germline): KGHDR, SFDVKD. The CDR3 loop reads CATSDWGGEQFF. DNA of the CDR3: TGTGCCACCAGTGATTGGGGGGGCGAGCAGTTCTTC.

The chain couples TRBV4-1 to TRBJ2-6, with 7 nucleotides matching TRBD1. Germline CDR1 MGHRA, CDR2 YSYEKL. The CDR3 totals 21 residues. V gave up 4 bases and J gave up 0 bases; unmatched junction bases: 18. CDR3 coding DNA: TGCGCCAGCAGCCCTCGGCCCGACCTAGGACAGGTTTACTCTGGGGCCAACGTCCTGACTTTC. It yields the protein CASSPRPDLGQVYSGANVLTF.

The rearrangement uses TRBV2 and TRBJ2-5, with TRBD2 identical over 10 bases. V lost 10 bases and J lost 5; bases outside the gene matches: 10. Germline V gene lookup returns CDR1 SNHLY and CDR2 FYNNEI. This CDR3 is 14 amino acids long. The CDR3: CATGLAVGRETQYF. In nucleotides, the CDR3 is TGTGCCACCGGACTAGCGGTGGGTAGGGAGACCCAGTACTTC.

The chain links TRBV3-1 (or the pseudogene TRBV3-2) to TRBJ1-2; 7 positions match TRBD1. Germline lookup yields CDR1 LGHDT and CDR2 YNNKEL (reference sequence). The CDR3 is 14 residues long. The V and J ends lost 1 base and 5 bases, in that order; junction bases with no gene match: 4. DNA of the CDR3: TGTGCCAGCAGCCAAGTAGTACAGGGGTATGGCTACACCTTC. Translation gives CASSQVVQGYGYTF.

The V and J genes are TRBV11-2 and TRBJ1-1; D is unresolved. The V gene lost 6 bases and the J gene lost 3 bases, with 20 bases spanning the gap. Germline V gene lookup returns CDR1 SGHAT and CDR2 FQNNGV. The CDR3 contains 16 residues. Written as DNA, the CDR3 is TGTGCCAGCAGGTTATTCTCGGCCGCGGCAGACACTGAAGCTTTCTTT. Residues: CASRLFSAAADTEAFF.

The chain carries TRBV25-1 and TRBJ2-3; TRBD1 matches 10 bases. The germline CDR1 and CDR2 sequences are MGHDK and SYGVNS. The CDR3 is made up of 16 amino acids. Trimming took 3 bases from V and 5 from J; bases not matched to a gene: 8. This CDR3 is CASSESGQGGRDTQYF. As DNA, the CDR3 is TGTGCCAGCAGTGAGTCCGGACAGGGGGGGCGAGATACGCAGTATTTT.

This rearrangement joins TRBV4-3 to TRBJ2-3, with a tentative D call TRBD2 (7 bases). Trimming shortened V by 1 base and J by 0 bases, and 20 bases separated the two germline ends. CDR1 and CDR2 (germline): LGHNA, YSLEER. The CDR3 contains 19 residues. The CDR3 sequence is CASSQGQDPTSASTDTQYF. In nucleotides, the CDR3 is TGCGCCAGCAGCCAAGGACAGGACCCCACTAGCGCCAGCACAGATACGCAGTATTTT.

The V gene is TRBV7-3, the J gene TRBJ1-2, with 8 nucleotides matching TRBD1. Germline V gene data show CDR1 as SGHTA and CDR2 as FQGTGA. This CDR3 is 15 amino acids long. Trimming cost V 0 bases and J 8 bases; bases outside gene matches: 8. DNA of the CDR3: TGTGCCAGCAGCTTAACTGCAGGACAGGGCTGGGGCTACACCTTC. It specifies CASSLTAGQGWGYTF.

This clone showed up many times. The chain has TRBV6-4 and TRBJ2-7; 10 bases are shared with TRBD1. Germline CDR1 reads MRHNA; CDR2 reads SNTAGT. V lost 2 bases and J lost 6; bases outside the gene matches: 1. This CDR3 has 13 amino acids. The CDR3 DNA follows: TGTGCCAGCAGTGACGGGGACAGGGGCGAGCAGTACTTC. Protein product: CASSDGDRGEQYF.

This chain connects TRBV7-3 to TRBJ1-5; perhaps TRBD1 as D (6 bases). The V and J ends lost 5 bases and 4 bases respectively, with 9 bases between them. In germline, CDR1 is SGHTA, CDR2 FQGTGA. The CDR3 has 13 residues. CDR3 amino acids: CASSPGQNQPQHF. For the CDR3, the DNA is TGTGCCAGCAGCCCCGGACAGAATCAGCCCCAGCATTTT. Using reference TRBV7-3 and TRBJ1-5 for the parts outside the CDR3, the full variable domain is GAGVSQTPSNKVTEKGKYVELRCDPISGHTALYWYRQSLGQGPEFLIYFQGTGAADDSGLPNDRFFAVRPEGSVSTLKIQRTERGDSAVYLCASSPGQNQPQHFGDGTRLSIL.

This chain links TRBV5-1 with TRBJ2-3, with 7 positions matching TRBD1. The V segment lost 0 bases and the J segment 3 bases; nucleotides outside the gene matches: 1. Germline CDR1 is SGHRS and CDR2 is YFSETQ. The CDR3 has 14 residues. CDR3 sequence: CASSLGRGTDTQYF. The CDR3 DNA reads TGCGCCAGCAGCTTGGGCAGGGGGACAGATACGCAGTATTTT.

The chain couples TRBV7-6 to TRBJ2-3, with 9 bases identical to TRBD2. This CDR3 spans 16 amino acids. Germline-derived CDR1 and CDR2 are SGHVS and FNYEAQ. V was pared by 2 bases and J by 2 bases, with 5 bases of the junction left unmatched. The CDR3 nucleotides are TGTGCCAGCAGCTTACCCCCTAGCGGGATCACAGATACGCAGTATTTT. Translating gives CASSLPPSGITDTQYF.

The V gene is TRBV2, the J gene TRBJ1-5, with 7 bases lining up with TRBD1. V was pared by 4 bases and J by 5 bases, with 5 bases of the junction left unmatched. Germline V gene lookup returns CDR1 SNHLY and CDR2 FYNNEI. This CDR3 contains 14 residues. CDR3 in amino acids: CASSGQGVHQPQHF. The CDR3 region has the DNA TGTGCCAGCAGTGGGCAGGGGGTTCATCAGCCCCAGCATTTT.

The chain uses TRBV6-2 or TRBV6-3 and TRBJ2-5; 9 bases agree with TRBD2. Germline V gene data show CDR1 as MNHEY and CDR2 as SVGEGT. The CDR3 loop spans 17 amino acids. V shed 0 bases, J shed 5 bases, and the junction held 10 bases outside the gene matches. CDR3 DNA: TGTGCCAGCAGTTACTCGAGGGCTAGCGGGACACAGGAGACCCAGTACTTC. Amino acid sequence: CASSYSRASGTQETQYF.

This clone occurred a few times. The chain uses TRBV5-1 and TRBJ2-7; 11 bases are a match to TRBD1. V was clipped by 0 bases and J by 5 bases; unmatched bases: 13. From germline, CDR1 is SGHRS and CDR2 YFSETQ. This CDR3 region has 18 residues. Here the CDR3 reads CASSLGARSGQGVHEQYF. CDR3 coding DNA: TGCGCCAGCAGCTTGGGGGCGCGGTCGGGACAGGGGGTCCACGAGCAGTACTTC.

V gene TRBV5-6 combines with J gene TRBJ1-2, with D uncertain. Per the germline V gene, CDR1 is SGHDT and CDR2 is YYEEEE. This CDR3 contains 14 residues. Between the trimmed V and J ends, which lost 3 bases and 7 bases, there was a span of 16 bases. Here the CDR3 reads CASSSAGGWGGYTF. The CDR3 bases are TGTGCCAGCAGCTCCGCCGGAGGCTGGGGTGGCTACACCTTC.